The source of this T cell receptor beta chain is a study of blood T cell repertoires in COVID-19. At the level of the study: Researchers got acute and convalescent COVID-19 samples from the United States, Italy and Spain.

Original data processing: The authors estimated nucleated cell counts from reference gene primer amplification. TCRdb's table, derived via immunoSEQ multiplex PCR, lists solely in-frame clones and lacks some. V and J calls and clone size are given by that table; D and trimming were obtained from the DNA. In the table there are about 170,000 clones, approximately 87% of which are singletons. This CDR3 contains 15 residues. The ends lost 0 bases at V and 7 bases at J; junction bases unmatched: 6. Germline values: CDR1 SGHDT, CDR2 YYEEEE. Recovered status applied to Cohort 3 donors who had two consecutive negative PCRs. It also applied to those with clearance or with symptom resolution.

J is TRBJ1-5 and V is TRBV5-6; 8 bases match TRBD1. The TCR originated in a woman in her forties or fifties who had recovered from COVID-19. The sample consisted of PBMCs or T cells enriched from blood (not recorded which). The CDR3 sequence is CASSLAGQGLQPQHF. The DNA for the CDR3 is TGTGCCAGCAGCTTGGCAGGACAGGGTTTGCAGCCCCAGCATTTT. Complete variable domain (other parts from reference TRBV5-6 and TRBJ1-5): DAGVTQSPTHLIKTRGQQVTLRCSPKSGHDTVSWYQQALGQGPQFIFQYYEEEERQRGNFPDRFSGHQFPNYSSELNVNALLLGDSALYLCASSLAGQGLQPQHFGDGTRLSIL.